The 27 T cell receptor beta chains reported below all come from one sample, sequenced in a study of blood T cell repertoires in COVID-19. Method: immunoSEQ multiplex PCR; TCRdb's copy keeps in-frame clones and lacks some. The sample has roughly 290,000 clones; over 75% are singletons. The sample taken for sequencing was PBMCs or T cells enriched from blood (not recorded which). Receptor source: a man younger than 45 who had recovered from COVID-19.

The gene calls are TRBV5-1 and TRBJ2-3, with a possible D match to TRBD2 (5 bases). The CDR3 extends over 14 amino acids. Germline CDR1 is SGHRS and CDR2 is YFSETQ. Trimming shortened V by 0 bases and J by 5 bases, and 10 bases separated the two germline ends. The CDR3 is CASSLGRVEDTQYF. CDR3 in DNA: TGCGCCAGCAGCTTGGGGCGGGTGGAAGATACGCAGTATTTT.

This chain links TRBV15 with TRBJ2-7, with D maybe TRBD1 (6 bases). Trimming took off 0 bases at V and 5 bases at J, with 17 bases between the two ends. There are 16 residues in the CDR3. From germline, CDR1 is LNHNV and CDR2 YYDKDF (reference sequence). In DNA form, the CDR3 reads TGTGCCACCAGCAGAGACAGGGGAACCCTCTCTAACGAGCAGTACTTC. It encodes CATSRDRGTLSNEQYF. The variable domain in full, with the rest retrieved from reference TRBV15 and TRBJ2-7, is DAMVIQNPRYQVTQFGKPVTLSCSQTLNHNVMYWYQQKSSQAPKLLFHYYDKDFNNEADTPDNFQSRRPNTSFCFLDIRSPGLGDTAMYLCATSRDRGTLSNEQYFGPGTRLTVT.

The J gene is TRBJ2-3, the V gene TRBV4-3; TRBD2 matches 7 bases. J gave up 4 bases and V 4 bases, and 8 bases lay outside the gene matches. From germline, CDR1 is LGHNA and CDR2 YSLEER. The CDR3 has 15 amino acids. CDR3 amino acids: CASSLRGGRADTQYF. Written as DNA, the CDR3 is TGCGCCAGCAGCCTGAGGGGAGGGAGAGCAGATACGCAGTATTTT.

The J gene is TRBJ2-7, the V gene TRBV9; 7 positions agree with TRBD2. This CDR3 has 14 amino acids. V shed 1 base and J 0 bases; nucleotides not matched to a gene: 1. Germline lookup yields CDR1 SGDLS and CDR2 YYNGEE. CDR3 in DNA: TGTGCCAGCAGCGTAAGCGGGAACTCCTACGAGCAGTACTTC. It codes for CASSVSGNSYEQYF.

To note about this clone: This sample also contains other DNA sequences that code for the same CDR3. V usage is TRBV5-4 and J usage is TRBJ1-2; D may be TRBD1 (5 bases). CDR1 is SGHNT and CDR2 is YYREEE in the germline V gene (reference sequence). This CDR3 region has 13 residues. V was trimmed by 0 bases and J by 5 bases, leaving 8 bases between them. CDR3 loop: CASSLAGDYGYTF. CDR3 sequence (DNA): TGTGCCAGCAGCTTGGCGGGGGATTATGGCTACACCTTC.

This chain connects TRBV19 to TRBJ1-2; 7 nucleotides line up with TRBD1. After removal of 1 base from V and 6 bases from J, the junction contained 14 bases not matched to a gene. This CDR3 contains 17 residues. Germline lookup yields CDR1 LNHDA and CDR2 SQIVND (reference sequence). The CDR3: CASSIGQGFPLANGYTF. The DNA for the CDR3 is TGTGCCAGTAGTATAGGACAGGGATTCCCATTGGCGAATGGCTACACCTTC.

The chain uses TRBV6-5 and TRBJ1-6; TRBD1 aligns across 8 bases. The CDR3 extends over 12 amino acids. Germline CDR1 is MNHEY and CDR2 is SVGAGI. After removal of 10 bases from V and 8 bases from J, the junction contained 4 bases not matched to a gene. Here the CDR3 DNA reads TGTGCCACCCACAGGGGGGATTCACCCCTCCACTTT. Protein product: CATHRGDSPLHF.

The CDR3 here is CASSVGFDGYTF. The DNA of the CDR3 is TGTGCCAGCAGCGTAGGTTTCGATGGCTACACCTTC. The V call is TRBV7-9, the J call TRBJ1-2; D gene uncertain. This CDR3 is 12 amino acids long. Trimming cost V 5 bases and J 6 bases, with 10 bases left between them. Looked up from germline, CDR1 is SEHNR and CDR2 is FQNEAQ (reference sequence).

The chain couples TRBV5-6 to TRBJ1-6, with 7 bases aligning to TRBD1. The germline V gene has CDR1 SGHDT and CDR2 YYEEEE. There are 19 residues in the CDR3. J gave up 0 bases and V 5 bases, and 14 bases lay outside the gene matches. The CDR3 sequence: CASRGQTGKGSSYNSPLHF. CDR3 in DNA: TGTGCCAGCAGGGGACAGACAGGGAAGGGGAGCTCCTATAATTCACCCCTCCACTTT.

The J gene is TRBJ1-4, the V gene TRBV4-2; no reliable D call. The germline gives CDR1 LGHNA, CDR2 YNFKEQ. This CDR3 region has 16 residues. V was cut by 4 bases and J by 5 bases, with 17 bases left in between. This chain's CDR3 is CASSRHRSGENEKLFF. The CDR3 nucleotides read TGTGCCAGCAGCCGCCACCGATCGGGAGAAAATGAAAAACTGTTTTTT.

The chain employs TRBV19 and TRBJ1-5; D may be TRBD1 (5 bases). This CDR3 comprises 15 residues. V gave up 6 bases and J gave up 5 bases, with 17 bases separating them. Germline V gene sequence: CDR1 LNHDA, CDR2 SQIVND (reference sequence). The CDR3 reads CASRRDFRGDQPQHF. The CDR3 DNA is TGTGCCAGTAGAAGGGACTTTAGAGGGGATCAGCCCCAGCATTTT.

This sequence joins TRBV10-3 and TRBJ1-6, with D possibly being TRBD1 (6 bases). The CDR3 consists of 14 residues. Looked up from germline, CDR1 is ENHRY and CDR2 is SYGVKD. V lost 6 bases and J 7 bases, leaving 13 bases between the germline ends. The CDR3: CAIRTGLGNSPLHF. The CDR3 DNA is TGTGCCATCAGAACAGGGTTAGGGAATTCACCCCTCCACTTT.

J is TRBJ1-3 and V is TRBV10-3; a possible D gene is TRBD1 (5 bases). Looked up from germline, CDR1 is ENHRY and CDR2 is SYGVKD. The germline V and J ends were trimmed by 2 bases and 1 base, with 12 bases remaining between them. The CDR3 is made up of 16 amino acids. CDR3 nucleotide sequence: TGTGCCATCAGTGAGGGTGGGGCTTCATCTGGAAACACCATATATTTT. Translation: CAISEGGASSGNTIYF.

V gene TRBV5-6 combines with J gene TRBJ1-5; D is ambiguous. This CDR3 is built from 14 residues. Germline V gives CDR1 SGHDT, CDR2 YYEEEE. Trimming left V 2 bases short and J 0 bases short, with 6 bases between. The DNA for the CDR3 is TGTGCCAGCAGCTTAAGAGATAGCAATCAGCCCCAGCATTTT. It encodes CASSLRDSNQPQHF.

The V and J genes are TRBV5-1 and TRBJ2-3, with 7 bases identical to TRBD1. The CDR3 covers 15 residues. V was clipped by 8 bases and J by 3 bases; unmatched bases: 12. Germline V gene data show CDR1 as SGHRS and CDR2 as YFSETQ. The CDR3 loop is CASGYQGDSTDTQYF. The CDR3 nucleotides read TGCGCCAGTGGATACCAGGGGGATAGTACAGATACGCAGTATTTT.

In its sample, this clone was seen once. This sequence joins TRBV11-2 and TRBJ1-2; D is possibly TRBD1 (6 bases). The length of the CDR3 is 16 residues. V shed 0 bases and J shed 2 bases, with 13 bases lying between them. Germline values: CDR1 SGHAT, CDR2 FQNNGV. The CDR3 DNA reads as TGTGCCAGCAGCTTAGATGCCATCCAGGGGAACTATGGCTACACCTTC. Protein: CASSLDAIQGNYGYTF.

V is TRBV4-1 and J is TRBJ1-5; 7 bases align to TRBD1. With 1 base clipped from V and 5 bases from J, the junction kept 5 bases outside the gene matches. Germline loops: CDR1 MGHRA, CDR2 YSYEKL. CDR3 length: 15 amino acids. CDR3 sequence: CASSQVRGGDQPQHF. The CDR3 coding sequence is TGCGCCAGCAGCCAAGTGAGAGGGGGCGATCAGCCCCAGCATTTT.

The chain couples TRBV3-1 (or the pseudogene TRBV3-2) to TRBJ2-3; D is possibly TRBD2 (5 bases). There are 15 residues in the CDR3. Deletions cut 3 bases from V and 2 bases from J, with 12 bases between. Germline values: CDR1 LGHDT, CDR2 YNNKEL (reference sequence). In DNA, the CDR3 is TGTGCCAGCAGCCAGGTACGAGGGCTCACAGATACGCAGTATTTT. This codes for CASSQVRGLTDTQYF.

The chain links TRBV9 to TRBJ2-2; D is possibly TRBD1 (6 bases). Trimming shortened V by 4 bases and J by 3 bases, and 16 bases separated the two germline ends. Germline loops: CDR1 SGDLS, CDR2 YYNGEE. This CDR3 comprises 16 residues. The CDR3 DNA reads TGTGCCAGCAGCAAGCAACAGGGAATATACACCGGGGAGCTGTTTTTT. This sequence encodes CASSKQQGIYTGELFF.

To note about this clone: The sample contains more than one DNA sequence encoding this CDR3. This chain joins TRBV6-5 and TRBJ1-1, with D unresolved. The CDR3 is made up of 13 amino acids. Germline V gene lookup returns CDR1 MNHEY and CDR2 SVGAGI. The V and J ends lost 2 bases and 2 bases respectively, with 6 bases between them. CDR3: CASSYEPNTEAFF. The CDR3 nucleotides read TGTGCCAGCAGTTACGAGCCCAACACTGAAGCTTTCTTT.

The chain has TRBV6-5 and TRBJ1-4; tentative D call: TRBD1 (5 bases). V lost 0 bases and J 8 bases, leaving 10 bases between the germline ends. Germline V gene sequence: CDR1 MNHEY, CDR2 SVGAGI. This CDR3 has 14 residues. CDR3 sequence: CASSYSGQGEKLFF. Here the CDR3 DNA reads TGTGCCAGCAGTTACTCCGGTCAGGGAGAAAAACTGTTTTTT.

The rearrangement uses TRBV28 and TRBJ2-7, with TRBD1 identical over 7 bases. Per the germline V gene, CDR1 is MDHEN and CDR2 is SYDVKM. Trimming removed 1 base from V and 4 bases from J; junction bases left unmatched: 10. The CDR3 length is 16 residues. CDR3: CASSLSPGTVSYEQYF. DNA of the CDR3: TGTGCCAGCAGTTTATCCCCCGGGACAGTCAGTTACGAGCAGTACTTC.

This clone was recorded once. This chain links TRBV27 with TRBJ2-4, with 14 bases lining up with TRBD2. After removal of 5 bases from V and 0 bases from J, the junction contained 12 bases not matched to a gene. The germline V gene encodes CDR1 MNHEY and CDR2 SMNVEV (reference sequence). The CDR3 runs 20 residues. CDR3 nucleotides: TGTGCCAGCAGTCCGGGACTAGCGGGGGTCGCTCTATTAGCCAAAAACATTCAGTACTTC. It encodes CASSPGLAGVALLAKNIQYF.

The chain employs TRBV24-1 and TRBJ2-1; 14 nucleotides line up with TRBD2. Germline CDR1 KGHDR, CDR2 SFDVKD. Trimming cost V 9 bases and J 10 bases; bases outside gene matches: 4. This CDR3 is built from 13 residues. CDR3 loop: CATSGTSGGEQFF. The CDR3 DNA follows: TGTGCCACCTCCGGGACTAGCGGGGGCGAGCAGTTCTTC.

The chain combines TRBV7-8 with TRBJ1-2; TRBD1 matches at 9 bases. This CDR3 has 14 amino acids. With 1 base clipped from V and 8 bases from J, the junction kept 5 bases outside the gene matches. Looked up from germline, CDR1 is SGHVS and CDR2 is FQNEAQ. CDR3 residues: CASSLGDRAGGYTF. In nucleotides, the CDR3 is TGTGCCAGCAGCTTAGGGGACAGGGCGGGGGGCTACACCTTC.

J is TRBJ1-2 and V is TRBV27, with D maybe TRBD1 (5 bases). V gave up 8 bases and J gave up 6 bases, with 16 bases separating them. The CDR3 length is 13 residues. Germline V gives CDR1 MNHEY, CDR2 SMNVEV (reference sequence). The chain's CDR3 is CASGPRGGNGYTF. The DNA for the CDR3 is TGTGCCAGCGGACCGCGGGGGGGAAATGGCTACACCTTC.

CDR3 protein: CASSITGGTTTDTQYF. CDR3 sequence (DNA): TGTGCCAGTAGTATAACGGGGGGGACTACCACAGATACGCAGTATTTT. This chain uses TRBV19 with TRBJ2-3, with 8 bases identical to TRBD2. The CDR3 runs to 16 residues. Germline lookup yields CDR1 LNHDA and CDR2 SQIVND (reference sequence). V lost 2 bases to trimming and J lost 2 bases; unmatched junction nucleotides: 6.